The 13 T cell receptor beta chains below were found in one sample sequenced in a study of T cells in tumors after PD-1 blockade. Produced via immunoSEQ multiplex PCR; TCRdb's table is partial and in-frame only. The table records fewer than 50,000 clones, around 85% of them present only once. Sequences were derived from PBMCs, sampled before anti-PD-1 treatment. The receptors shown here come from a human donor with basal cell carcinoma.

The chain has TRBV27 and TRBJ1-1; TRBD1 matches 9 bases. J gave up 7 bases and V 7 bases, and 7 bases lay outside the gene matches. CDR3 length equals 13 residues. Germline lookup yields CDR1 MNHEY and CDR2 SMNVEV (reference sequence). DNA of the CDR3: TGTGCCAGCAAGGGACAGGGAGCGAGTGAAGCTTTCTTT. Translating gives CASKGQGASEAFF.

The V and J genes are TRBV20-1 and TRBJ1-2, with D uncertain. This CDR3 has 11 residues. V was clipped by 6 bases and J by 6 bases, with 11 bases between them. CDR1 and CDR2 from the germline V gene are DFQATT and SNEGSKA (reference sequence). The CDR3 DNA reads as TGCAGTGCCCCGATTGGGGATGGCTACACCTTC. Translated, it gives CSAPIGDGYTF.

Notes on this clone: The same CDR3 arises from other DNA sequences in this sample as well. The V call is TRBV2, the J call TRBJ1-4, with D possibly being TRBD1 (5 bases). Germline CDR1 is SNHLY and CDR2 is FYNNEI. The CDR3 runs 16 residues. The germline V and J ends were trimmed by 5 bases and 3 bases, with 16 bases remaining between them. CDR3 nucleotides: TGTGCCAGCAGTACAGCAGGGAGGTCGGCTAATGAAAAACTGTTTTTT. It translates to CASSTAGRSANEKLFF.

The V gene is TRBV6-5, the J gene TRBJ2-1, with 10 positions matching TRBD2. Trimming at V came to 3 bases and at J to 6 bases, leaving 5 bases not matched to a gene. CDR1 is MNHEY and CDR2 is SVGAGI in the germline V gene. CDR3 length equals 15 residues. DNA for the CDR3: TGTGCCAGCAGTTATCAGCGGGGGGGCCTCAATGAGCAGTTCTTC. This codes for CASSYQRGGLNEQFF.

Turning to this clone: Other nucleotide sequences in the sample specify the same CDR3. The rearrangement links TRBV3-1 (or the pseudogene TRBV3-2) to TRBJ1-2, with 10 bases aligning to TRBD1. The CDR3 covers 13 residues. Germline V gene data show CDR1 as LGHDT and CDR2 as YNNKEL (reference sequence). V shed 3 bases, J shed 8 bases, and the junction held 3 bases outside the gene matches. In DNA form, the CDR3 reads TGTGCCAGCAGCCAGGGGACAGGGGTCGGCTACACCTTC. Translated: CASSQGTGVGYTF.

This chain uses TRBV19 with TRBJ2-7; 11 bases align to TRBD1. Germline trimming cut 5 bases from V and 2 bases from J; bases unmatched to any gene: 5. Germline V CDR1 and CDR2: LNHDA, SQIVND (reference sequence). This CDR3 is built from 15 residues. The CDR3 spells CASSLGQGDPYEQYF. The CDR3 DNA sequence: TGTGCCAGTAGTCTGGGACAGGGGGACCCCTACGAGCAGTACTTC.

This chain joins TRBV12-3 or TRBV12-4 and TRBJ2-1; D unresolved. V dropped 6 bases and J dropped 4 bases, with 7 bases sitting between them. The CDR3 extends over 12 amino acids. The CDR3 DNA follows: TGTGCCAGCAGCCACGGTTACAATGAGCAGTTCTTC. Its protein product is CASSHGYNEQFF.

The rearrangement uses TRBV3-1 (or the pseudogene TRBV3-2) and TRBJ1-1; tentative D call: TRBD1 (5 bases). The CDR3 is 15 amino acids. Germline CDR1 is LGHDT and CDR2 is YNNKEL (reference sequence). Deletions cut 0 bases from V and 6 bases from J, with 14 bases between. The CDR3 nucleotides read TGTGCCAGCAGCCAAGACAGGGTTGGGGGGGCTGAAGCTTTCTTT. Residues: CASSQDRVGGAEAFF.

This chain uses TRBV7-8 with TRBJ1-2; D is possibly TRBD1 (5 bases). CDR1 and CDR2 (germline): SGHVS, FQNEAQ. V was clipped by 3 bases and J by 3 bases, with 11 bases between them. This CDR3 spans 14 amino acids. The CDR3 DNA follows: TGTGCCAGCAGCTTGTTCCAGGGAGACTATGGCTACACCTTC. Amino acid sequence: CASSLFQGDYGYTF.

The chain has TRBV6-1 and TRBJ1-1; D is perhaps TRBD1 (6 bases). The CDR3 loop spans 16 amino acids. V was cut by 0 bases and J by 5 bases, with 16 bases left in between. Germline V lookup: CDR1 MNHNS, CDR2 SASEGT. The CDR3 nucleotides read TGTGCCAGCAGTGAAGCGCTAGTAAGGGGGGATACTGAAGCTTTCTTT. Protein: CASSEALVRGDTEAFF.

The V and J genes are TRBV4-1 and TRBJ1-3; TRBD1 agrees at 8 bases. The V gene end was trimmed by 0 bases and the J gene end by 2 bases; junction bases not matched to a gene: 6. The CDR3 extends over 17 amino acids. CDR1 and CDR2 from the germline V gene are MGHRA and YSYEKL. This chain's CDR3 is CASSQDQRTGPGNTIYF. For the CDR3, the DNA is TGCGCCAGCAGCCAAGATCAACGGACAGGGCCTGGAAACACCATATATTTT.

The chain's CDR3 is CASSKEVAETKNIQYF. The CDR3 DNA reads as TGTGCCAGTAGTAAGGAGGTAGCAGAAACCAAAAACATTCAGTACTTC. The chain has TRBV19 and TRBJ2-4, with D perhaps matching TRBD2 (5 bases). This CDR3 comprises 16 residues. The germline V and J ends were trimmed by 4 bases and 2 bases, with 15 bases remaining between them. In germline, CDR1 is LNHDA, CDR2 SQIVND (reference sequence).

This clone has more than one count but fewer than ten. The chain recombines TRBV27 with TRBJ2-5, with TRBD2 as a possible D gene (7 bases). The CDR3 has 15 amino acids. Germline V CDR1 and CDR2: MNHEY, SMNVEV (reference sequence). The V and J ends lost 3 bases and 4 bases respectively, with 15 bases between them. The CDR3 DNA follows: TGTGCCAGCAGTTTCAGAGGGGGGGCAGGAGAGACCCAGTACTTC. Encoded protein: CASSFRGGAGETQYF.